The T cell receptor (beta chain) under discussion was sequenced for a study of T cell repertoires in cytomegalovirus infection. On the study more broadly: It was the public TCR beta signatures that indicated both CMV infection and matching HLA type.

TCRdb called the reads again in MiXCR, with one record for every CDR3 protein. This sample has approximately 500,000 distinct CDR3 sequences, with about 10% found just once. At least ten counts were recorded for this clonotype. The sample consisted of PBMCs. The TCR sequence derives from a human donor in good health (CMV status not recorded). Some clones in this sample may be carry-over from other donors' samples.

CDR3: CASSEGRQLSGNTIYF. In DNA form, the CDR3 reads TGTGCCAGCAGTGAGGGGAGACAGCTCTCTGGAAACACCATATATTTT. The gene calls are TRBV6-6 and TRBJ1-3; D may be TRBD1 (5 bases). This CDR3 is built from 16 residues. Germline V lookup: CDR1 MNHNY, CDR2 SVGAGI (reference sequence). V was pared by 5 bases and J by 0 bases, with 14 bases between.